The rows below give T cell receptor beta chains drawn from one sample of a study of cytomegalovirus exposure and HLA in healthy donors. Clones were read by immunoSEQ multiplex PCR, and TCRdb kept only the in-frame ones, dropping some. Of roughly 90,000 clones in the sample, roughly 78% were seen once. Sequencing input: PBMCs. The receptors come from a woman in her thirties or forties in good health and CMV-seropositive. CDR3s include the opening cysteine and the closing phenylalanine or tryptophan. D genes are given only for firm matches. Clone size is shown for a subset of rows, as once, few, many or a class of expanded clone.

abundance: -; d_gene: TRBD2; v_gene: TRBV7-9; j_gene: TRBJ2-2; CDR3nt: TGTGCCAGCAGCTTTGCTAGCGGGGCGAACACCGGGGAGCTGTTTTTT; CDR3aa: CASSFASGANTGELFF
abundance: once; d_gene: -; v_gene: TRBV9; j_gene: TRBJ2-7; CDR3nt: TGTGCCAGCAGCCCAGGACAGAGCCAAGGCTACGAGCAGTACTTC; CDR3aa: CASSPGQSQGYEQYF
abundance: -; d_gene: -; v_gene: TRBV11-3; j_gene: TRBJ2-3; CDR3nt: TGTGCCAGCAGCCCGAACGGGGGCACAGATACGCAGTATTTT; CDR3aa: CASSPNGGTDTQYF
abundance: -; d_gene: -; v_gene: TRBV7-2; j_gene: TRBJ2-2; CDR3nt: TGTGCCAGCAGTGCATTTGGGGGCGCCGGGGAGCTGTTTTTT; CDR3aa: CASSAFGGAGELFF
abundance: -; d_gene: TRBD2; v_gene: TRBV5-1; j_gene: TRBJ2-7; CDR3nt: TGCGCCAGCAGCTTGGTGTTGCGGGAGGGGACCTACGAGCAGTACTTC; CDR3aa: CASSLVLREGTYEQYF
abundance: -; d_gene: TRBD1; v_gene: TRBV7-2; j_gene: TRBJ1-5; CDR3nt: TGTGCCAGCAGCTTGGTAGGGGGCGGGGTTGACCAGCCCCAGCATTTT; CDR3aa: CASSLVGGGVDQPQHF
abundance: few; d_gene: TRBD2; v_gene: TRBV5-6; j_gene: TRBJ2-7; CDR3nt: TGTGCCAGCAGCTTTTATGGACTAGCACGAGACGAGCAGTACTTC; CDR3aa: CASSFYGLARDEQYF
abundance: -; d_gene: -; v_gene: TRBV11-3; j_gene: TRBJ1-2; CDR3nt: TGTGCCAGCAGCTTAGGGTGGCAGGGAGGTGGCTACACCTTC; CDR3aa: CASSLGWQGGGYTF
abundance: -; d_gene: TRBD1; v_gene: TRBV7-2; j_gene: TRBJ2-5; CDR3nt: TGTGCCACCAGGGACAGGACGGGTGAGACCCAGTACTTC; CDR3aa: CATRDRTGETQYF
abundance: -; d_gene: TRBD1; v_gene: TRBV7-2; j_gene: TRBJ1-2; CDR3nt: TGTGCCAGCAGCTTCGACAGGGCCTATGGCTACACCTTC; CDR3aa: CASSFDRAYGYTF
abundance: -; d_gene: -; v_gene: TRBV7-9; j_gene: TRBJ1-4; CDR3nt: TGTGCCAGCAGCTTAGATTCCCCCACTTCCGGGGGTAATGAAAAACTGTTTTTT; CDR3aa: CASSLDSPTSGGNEKLFF
abundance: -; d_gene: -; v_gene: TRBV7-3; j_gene: TRBJ2-1; CDR3nt: TGTGCCAGCAGCTTAGTGATAGCGGATGGCAATGAGCAGTTCTTC; CDR3aa: CASSLVIADGNEQFF